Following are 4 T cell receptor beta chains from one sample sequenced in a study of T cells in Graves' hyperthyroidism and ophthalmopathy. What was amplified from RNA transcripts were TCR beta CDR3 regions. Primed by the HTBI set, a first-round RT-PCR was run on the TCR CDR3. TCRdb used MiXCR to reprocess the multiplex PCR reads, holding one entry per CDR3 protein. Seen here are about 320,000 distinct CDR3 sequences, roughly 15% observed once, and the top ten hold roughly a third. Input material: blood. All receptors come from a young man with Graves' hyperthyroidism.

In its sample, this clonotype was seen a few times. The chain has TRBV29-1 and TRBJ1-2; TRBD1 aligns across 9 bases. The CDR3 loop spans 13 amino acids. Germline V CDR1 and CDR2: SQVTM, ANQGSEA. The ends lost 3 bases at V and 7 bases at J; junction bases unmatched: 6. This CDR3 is CSVDDTGGFGYTF. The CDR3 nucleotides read TGCAGCGTTGACGATACAGGGGGCTTTGGCTACACCTTC.

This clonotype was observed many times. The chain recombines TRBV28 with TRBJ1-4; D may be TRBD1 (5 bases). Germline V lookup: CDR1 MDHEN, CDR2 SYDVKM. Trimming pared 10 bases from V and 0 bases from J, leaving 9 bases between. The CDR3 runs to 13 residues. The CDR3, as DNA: TGTGCCATTTTGACAGCAACTAATGAAAAACTGTTTTTT. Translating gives CAILTATNEKLFF.

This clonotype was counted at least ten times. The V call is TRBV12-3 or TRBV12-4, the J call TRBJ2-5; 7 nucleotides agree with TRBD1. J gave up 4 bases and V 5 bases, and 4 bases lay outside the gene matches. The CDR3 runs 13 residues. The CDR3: CASSPGQRETQYF. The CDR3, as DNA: TGTGCCAGCAGTCCGGGACAGAGAGAGACCCAGTACTTC.

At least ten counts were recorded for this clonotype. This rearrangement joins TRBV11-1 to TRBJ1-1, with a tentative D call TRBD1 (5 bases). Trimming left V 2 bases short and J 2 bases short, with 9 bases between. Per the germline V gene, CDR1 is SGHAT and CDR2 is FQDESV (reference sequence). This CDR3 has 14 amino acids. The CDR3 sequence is CASSLLGDNTEAFF. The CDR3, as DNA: TGTGCCAGCAGCTTATTGGGGGACAACACTGAAGCTTTCTTT.